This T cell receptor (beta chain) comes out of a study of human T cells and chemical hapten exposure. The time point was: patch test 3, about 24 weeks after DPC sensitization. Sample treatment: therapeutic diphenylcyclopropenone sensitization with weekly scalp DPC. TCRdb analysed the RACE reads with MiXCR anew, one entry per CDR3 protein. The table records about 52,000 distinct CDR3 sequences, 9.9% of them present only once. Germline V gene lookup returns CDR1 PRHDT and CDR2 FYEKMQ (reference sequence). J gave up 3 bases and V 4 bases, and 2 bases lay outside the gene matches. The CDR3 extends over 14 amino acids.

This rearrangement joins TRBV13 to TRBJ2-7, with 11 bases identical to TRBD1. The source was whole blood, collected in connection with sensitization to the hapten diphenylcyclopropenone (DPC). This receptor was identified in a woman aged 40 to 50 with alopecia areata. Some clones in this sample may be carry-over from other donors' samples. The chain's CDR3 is CASSSGTGGYEQYF. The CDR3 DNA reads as TGTGCCAGCAGCTCCGGGACAGGGGGCTACGAGCAGTACTTC.